This paragraph reports one T cell receptor beta chain. The antigen is unknown. The sample is drawn from a study of cytomegalovirus exposure and HLA in healthy donors. PCR amplification relied on 60 Vbeta primers (plus 13 Jbeta primers). Using immunoSEQ multiplex PCR, the repertoire was profiled, and TCRdb retains in-frame clones only, with some absent. Of roughly 97,000 clones listed, 73% are singletons. Study observations and caveats: Analysis was performed later, and it showed HLA-associated TCR beta chains to be more clonally expanded than equally common others. Later analysis identified about 15,000 TCR beta sequences associated with HLA alleles, using a false discovery rate threshold of 0.05. For most TCR beta V segments, an earlier analysis put the productive rate at about 87% or about 30% of the time. One variant, a missense change in DCLRE1C, was linked in a later analysis to TCR beta V- and J-gene trimming.

The V and J ends lost 6 bases and 2 bases respectively, with 15 bases between them. The CDR3 runs 15 residues. Looked up from germline, CDR1 is MNHNS and CDR2 is SASEGT. V usage is TRBV6-1 and J usage is TRBJ2-3; a weak D match, TRBD2 (7 bases). This clonotype was obtained from a man aged 35 to 55 in good health and CMV-seronegative. The sample taken for sequencing was PBMCs. The CDR3 here is CASSLRRGATDTQYF. The CDR3 bases are TGTGCCAGCAGCCTCAGACGGGGGGCCACAGATACGCAGTATTTT.